This TCR beta chain is drawn from a study of identical twins. Findings and limits, study-wide: Analyses of zero insertions could, in part, be confounded by invariant MAIT and iNKT cells.

The V end lost 1 base, the J end lost 6 bases, and 12 bases lay between the germline ends. Germline lookup yields CDR1 MGHRA and CDR2 YSYEKL. The CDR3 runs to 15 residues. MiXCR, run by TCRdb on the 5' RACE reads, gives a single entry per CDR3 protein. The sample has 350,000 to 450,000 distinct CDR3 sequences; around 18% are singletons. Concerning this clonotype: Its cognate antigen is unknown.

The sequenced sample was naive T cells sorted from blood. The clonotype comes from a man aged 50 to 59 in good health. The J gene is TRBJ1-4, the V gene TRBV4-1; the D gene is possibly TRBD1 (6 bases). The DNA of the CDR3 is TGCGCCAGCAGCCAAGGAAGAGGGGGTGATGAAAAACTGTTTTTT. Protein: CASSQGRGGDEKLFF.